This TCR beta chain was documented in a study of ipilimumab plus nivolumab after autologous stem cell transplantation. Study-level information: Median doses per patient: roughly five ipilimumab, 7 to 9 nivolumab. General study points: Authors suggest TCR repertoire, Treg phenotype and gut microbiota support further study.

With 1 base removed from V and 0 bases from J, the gap between germline ends came to 14 bases. Germline V lookup: CDR1 KGHSH, CDR2 LQKENI. CDR3 size: 17 residues. With regard to this clone: Its antigen is unknown.

Measured with immunoSEQ multiplex PCR; TCRdb has only the in-frame clones, and not every one. The sample lists 13,000 to 15,000 clones, around 79% occurring once. The sample was PBMCs, taken in a trial of ipilimumab plus nivolumab as post-transplant consolidation. The sequence came from a male donor with primary mediastinal lymphoma. This rearrangement joins TRBV18 to TRBJ2-3; D not resolved. Written as DNA, the CDR3 is TGTGCCAGCTCACCACTCGATTTGAGATTAAGCACAGATACGCAGTATTTT. This gives the protein CASSPLDLRLSTDTQYF. Drawing the rest from reference TRBV18 and TRBJ2-3, the complete variable domain is NAGVMQNPRHLVRRRGQEARLRCSPMKGHSHVYWYRQLPEEGLKFMVYLQKENIIDESGMPKERFSAEFPKEGPSILRIQQVVRGDSAAYFCASSPLDLRLSTDTQYFGPGTRLTVL.